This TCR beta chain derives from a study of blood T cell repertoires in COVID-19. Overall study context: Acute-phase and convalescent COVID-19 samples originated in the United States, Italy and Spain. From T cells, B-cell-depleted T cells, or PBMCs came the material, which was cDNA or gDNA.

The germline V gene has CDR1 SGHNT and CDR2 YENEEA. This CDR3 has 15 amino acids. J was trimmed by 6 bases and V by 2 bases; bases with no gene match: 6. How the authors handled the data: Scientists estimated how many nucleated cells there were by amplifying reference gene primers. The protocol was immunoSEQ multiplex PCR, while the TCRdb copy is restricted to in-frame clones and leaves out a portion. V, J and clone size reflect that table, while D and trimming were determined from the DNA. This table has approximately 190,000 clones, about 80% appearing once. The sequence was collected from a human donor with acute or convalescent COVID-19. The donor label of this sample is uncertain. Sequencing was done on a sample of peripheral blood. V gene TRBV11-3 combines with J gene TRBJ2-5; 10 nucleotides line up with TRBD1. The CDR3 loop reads CASSLTTGGAQTQYF. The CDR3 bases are TGTGCCAGCAGCTTAACGACAGGGGGCGCGCAGACCCAGTACTTC.